The subject of this entry is one T cell receptor (beta chain). This clonotype was recorded at least ten times. Its antigen remains unidentified. No base-level quality is on record; no much larger clone is a single base apart. The data are from a study of neurological immune-mediated disorders (dated by TCRdb to about 2019). Looking at the study overall: Peripheral blood TCR-beta repertoires from HTLV-I-associated myelopathy (HAM/TSP) patients, multiple sclerosis patients and healthy controls were compared by UMI-based sequencing. The cohort was made up of approximately 65 subjects, consisting of about 14 HAM/TSP patients, 34 multiple sclerosis patients and 20 healthy controls. The 90 to 120 TCR-beta libraries covered PBMC samples along with longitudinal samples, technical triplicates, and paired sorted CD4+ and CD8+ T-cell subsets. What the authors observed across the whole study: Across subjects, expanded clones never shared an identical CDR3 amino acid sequence, which suggests that the TCR-beta repertoires in every group were private. TCR clonal expansion was highest in HAM/TSP patients and lowest in MS patients, with MS patients falling below even healthy controls.

Blood bank volunteers in Maryland, USA served as the healthy controls. Libraries from unsorted PBMCs were made from 2 million PBMCs kept in RNAlater at -80 degrees C until RNA extraction. Peripheral blood was subjected to Ficoll-Hypaque density gradient centrifugation to isolate PBMCs, which were then cryopreserved in liquid nitrogen. The junction carries 6 bases between V and J, which are trimmed by 0 bases and 2 bases respectively. Based on the germline V gene, the CDR1 and CDR2 sequences are SGHRS and YFSETQ. The CDR3 sequence holds 13 residues, the cysteine and phenylalanine included. The DNA shown is the 39-base CDR3, in frame from base 1. cDNA was synthesized by template-switch 5'RACE using a primer with a 10-nucleotide random unique molecular identifier that tagged each TCR transcript. Every sequencing run yielded over 170 million TCR-beta sequences covering 15-18 subjects. The RNeasy kit was used for extraction of total RNA. TCR-beta VDJ regions were amplified with primers for the TCR constant region and the 5'RACE anchor, using the KAPA Real-time Library Amplification kit. Sample indexes and Illumina adaptors were added in a first PCR, after which library yield was increased in a second PCR. The roughly 650 bp TCR product was size-selected on a 2% E-gel SizeSelection system after Ampure bead purification. Before pooling, libraries had their quality checked on a Bioanalyzer, their concentration measured with Qubit, and their quantity determined with the Kapa Library Quantification kit. An Illumina HiSeq 2500 was used to sequence the libraries paired-end at 2 x 150 bp. To increase sequence diversity, about 25-30% phiX was spiked into each library pool. The authors processed their data as follows. The quality-filtered reads were processed with the UMI-based MiGEC pipeline, whose error correction step removed more than 80% of the raw TCR sequences. IMGT germline references were used for alignment of VDJ genes, and clonotypes were defined by a unique CDR3 amino acid sequence together with V-J genes. Clonal expansion, Shannon diversity, and CDR3 relatedness (CalcPairwiseDistances, ClusterSamples) were evaluated with VDJtools, and phylogenetic trees were built with CLCbio workbench. Expanded clones were defined as having at least 8 unique UMIs, based on coefficient-of-variation modelling across technical triplicates. The public reads were run again by TCRdb, first through fastp at Q25 and then through MiXCR, and only productive beta chains were kept. Here each entry gathers all rows of one CDR3 protein and keeps the most common genes and DNA. The V and J calls and clone size come from TCRdb's table, not from the authors' own analysis. Within this sample are 40,000 to 45,000 distinct CDR3 sequences, with about 13% of them counted one time only. Around 1.3% of the sample comes from the top ten.

The sequence came from a female donor in good health. The chain employs TRBV5-1 and TRBJ2-7; the D gene is unclear. Sequencing was done on a sample of PBMCs. This receptor carries the CDR3 CASSLVGPYEQYF. The DNA is as follows: TGCGCCAGCAGCTTGGTTGGACCCTACGAGCAGTACTTC.